This T cell receptor beta chain was captured in a study of cytomegalovirus exposure and HLA in healthy donors. Overall study context: Early on, a data release was issued that held roughly 80 million unique TCRs from HLA-typed donors. Points from the study as a whole: An Asian-associated ancestry cluster reportedly showed fewer N-insertions than the approximately 620-donor mean in a later analysis. Indistinguishable V segments, including TRBV6-2 and TRBV6-3, were excluded. Several of the most significant clusters appeared linked to common viral pathogens, based on a later analysis.

Primers included in the PCR were 60 Vbeta and 13 Jbeta primers. The assay was immunoSEQ multiplex PCR, and TCRdb's table has in-frame clones only and misses some. This table has some 150,000 clones, 79% appearing once. V was cut by 4 bases and J by 0 bases, with 16 bases left in between. In germline, CDR1 is LNHDA, CDR2 SQIVND (reference sequence). This CDR3 has 16 amino acids. Worth noting for this clone: Antigen unknown.

The sequencing input was PBMCs. The chain has TRBV19 and TRBJ2-7; tentative D call: TRBD1 (5 bases). This clonotype was obtained from a man between 50 and 59 years old in good health and CMV-seropositive. The CDR3 coding sequence is TGTGCCAGTAGTAGCAACAGGTTTTTAAGCTCCTACGAGCAGTACTTC. Its translation is CASSSNRFLSSYEQYF.